Sequencing of this TCR beta chain was carried out in a study of shared clonotypes between healthy human individuals (dated by TCRdb to between 2020 and 2021). About the full investigation: Three men and a couple of women, aged 18 to 49 years, made up the cohort. For each donor, CD4 naive and CD4 memory were each run on three plates, CD8 naive on two plates, and CD8 memory on one plate. Each donor's leukapheresis produced roughly between about 0.9 and 9.5 billion PBMCs. To increase sequencing depth and limit assay-specific biases, TCR repertoire library preparation and sequencing were carried out by different laboratories using diverse techniques. Blood TCR repertoires of several healthy adults were deeply sequenced to estimate repertoire size and the extent of clonotype sharing between individuals.

In the case of this clone: The antigen this receptor binds is unknown. One base away there is no much larger clone; base qualities are not given.

Using the deep immunoSEQ assay, TCR CDR3 regions were amplified from genomic DNA by multiplex PCR. Extracted genomic DNA from each cell subset was distributed evenly across all wells of several immunoSEQ 96-well plates, and each plate was treated as a replicate. For sorted subsets, around 200 ng genomic DNA, equal to 25,000 to 35,000 T cell genomes, was loaded into each replicate PCR. The purified libraries were quantified using a Qubit 3.0 fluorometer, sized with a Bioanalyzer 2100, and then quantified again using the KAPA Library Quantification kit. Every immunoSEQ 96-well plate was sequenced on a dedicated single-read 150-cycle Illumina NextSeq 550 flow cell. On the study's bioinformatics: The immunoSEQ output contained only junctional sequences without quality scores, so filtering could not match that applied to full-length reads. Sequences were annotated with PyIR, a Python wrapper for IgBLAST v1.9, and V/J genes and CDR3 were assigned using IMGT germline references. Reads were removed for weak V/J assignments (E-value above 1e-6), missing CDR3, stop codons, out-of-frame junctions, or ambiguous translated residues. V3J clonotypes were defined as sequences sharing an identical inferred V gene, J gene, and CDR3 amino acid sequence. Percentage overlap between repertoires was computed as shared unique clonotypes divided by the size of the smaller repertoire. Richness of each repertoire was evaluated using RTK rarefaction, the Chao1 estimator, and Recon v2.1 estimates of unobserved clonotypes. Generation probabilities for all TCRbeta clonotypes obtained by the gDNA method from a few donors were computed using OLGA. TCRdb stores this immuneACCESS table with in-frame sequences only. Part of the clones is absent; in the studies checked, under half of the shortfall reflects unresolved V genes, and no reason is known for the rest. Clonal size and the V and J genes are those of that table, whereas D and trimming came from the DNA. Within this sample are about 2.4 million clones, with around 94% of them counted one time only. In total, the top ten clones hold around 0.14% of the sample.

The donors were healthy, HIV-negative adults who had no recently reported acute infections or vaccinations. Only Caucasian adults living in Nashville, Tennessee, USA were represented among the donors. CD4+ T cells were enriched through magnetic negative selection, after which naive cells were positively selected on CD45RA and the remaining negative fraction served as the memory subset. After blood collection by leukapheresis, PBMCs were isolated using Ficoll-Histopaque density gradient centrifugation and then cryopreserved in the vapor phase of liquid nitrogen. Purity and quantity of every magnetically sorted T cell population were checked by analytical flow cytometry. Genomic DNA was isolated from every sorted fraction and measured by UV absorbance on a Nanodrop 2000c. Here is what the overall study found, with its caveats: Incomplete sequencing was indicated by rarefaction of sorted-subset datasets, despite the large sequencing depth. Pairwise subsampling indicated that sequencing depth was expected to affect the degree of clonotype sharing among donors. When a handful of donors were compared, the shared fraction of clonotypes was around 5.1% for naive CD4, 3% to 4% for naive CD8, about 2.4% for memory CD4, and roughly 0.4% for memory CD8. Compared with non-shared clonotypes, clonotypes shared by all four sorted-subset donors had higher generation probabilities. Naive subsets generally had larger estimated clonotype richness than memory subsets did. Sampling was restricted to blood, and TCR repertoires in tissues likely differ from the TCR repertoires found in blood. Because the study included a small number of donors, the genetic and exposure-history diversity represented was limited.

Material: naive CD4+ T cells sorted from blood. The cell subset or site label on this specimen signifies: CD45RA+ positively selected. The sequence derives from a young man in good health.

The DNA sequence is as follows: TGTGCCAGCAGCCCACAGGGGGCGAAGGACACTGAAGCTTTCTTT. Its translation reads: CASSPQGAKDTEAFF. The sequence joins TRBV5-6 to TRBJ1-1, with 9 central nucleotides matching TRBD1. CDR1 and CDR2 are drawn from the germline V gene: SGHDT, YYEEEE. The CDR3 runs 15 amino acids, cysteine and phenylalanine included. Only the CDR3 part of the read is kept: 45 bases, read in frame from the first base. V loses 4 bases at its end and J loses 3 bases; junction bases beyond the gene matches: 7.